The next 22 T cell receptor beta chains were all read from a single sample in a study of blood T cell repertoires in COVID-19. Using immunoSEQ multiplex PCR, the repertoire was profiled, and TCRdb retains in-frame clones only, with some absent. The data contain about 27,000 clones, 88% of them singletons. The sequenced sample consisted of peripheral blood. The receptors were gathered from a woman aged 50 to 60 with active COVID-19.

This clone was counted a few times. The chain links TRBV6-5 to TRBJ1-2; 7 bases match TRBD1. The CDR3 extends over 14 amino acids. Germline V gene lookup returns CDR1 MNHEY and CDR2 SVGAGI. V lost 6 bases to trimming and J lost 5 bases; unmatched junction nucleotides: 9. CDR3 residues: CASSTMTGLYGYTF. The CDR3 region has the DNA TGTGCCAGCAGCACAATGACAGGGCTATATGGCTACACCTTC.

This chain uses TRBV3-1 (or the pseudogene TRBV3-2) with TRBJ2-1, with D possibly matching TRBD2 (5 bases). Trimming shortened V by 7 bases and J by 7 bases, and 20 bases separated the two germline ends. This CDR3 is 15 amino acids long. CDR1 is LGHDT, CDR2 YNNKEL, per germline (reference sequence). The CDR3 sequence is CASTLRLGSLNEQFF. Written as DNA, the CDR3 is TGTGCCAGCACCCTCCGACTTGGGAGCCTTAATGAGCAGTTCTTC.

The J gene is TRBJ1-2, the V gene TRBV28; tentatively, D is TRBD1 (5 bases). The V and J ends lost 2 bases and 7 bases respectively, with 11 bases between them. Germline V gene data show CDR1 as MDHEN and CDR2 as SYDVKM. CDR3 length equals 13 residues. The CDR3 bases are TGTGCCAGCAGTTTACCGGGGACTGGTGGCTACACCTTC. Translation gives CASSLPGTGGYTF.

On this clone itself: Other DNA sequences in the same sample also yield this CDR3. The genes are TRBV28 and TRBJ2-7; 7 positions match TRBD1. The CDR3 loop spans 13 amino acids. Trimming took 3 bases from V and 3 from J; bases not matched to a gene: 2. Germline CDR1 reads MDHEN; CDR2 reads SYDVKM. In DNA, the CDR3 is TGTGCCAGCAGTTTGACAGGGAACTACGAGCAGTACTTC. Amino acids: CASSLTGNYEQYF.

The chain is built from TRBV28 and TRBJ2-7; 8 bases match TRBD2. CDR1 is MDHEN and CDR2 is SYDVKM in the germline V gene. V was clipped by 5 bases and J by 2 bases; unmatched bases: 2. The length of the CDR3 is 13 residues. The CDR3 here is CASSPREAYEQYF. Written as DNA, the CDR3 is TGTGCCAGCAGTCCGCGGGAGGCCTACGAGCAGTACTTC.

In its sample, this clone was seen a few times. V gene TRBV12-3 or TRBV12-4 combines with J gene TRBJ1-2, with 7 positions matching TRBD1. The CDR3 is 13 amino acids. V was clipped by 7 bases and J by 6 bases; unmatched bases: 8. DNA for the CDR3: TGTGCCAGCAACGTACAGGGGAGGCATGGCTACACCTTC. It is translated as CASNVQGRHGYTF.

V usage is TRBV28 and J usage is TRBJ1-6; D is unresolved. The CDR3 is 15 amino acids. The V end was cut by 4 bases, the J end by 6 bases, with 13 bases between. Germline CDR1 and CDR2: MDHEN and SYDVKM. CDR3 sequence: CASSSRSRLNSPLHF. As DNA, the CDR3 is TGTGCCAGCAGTTCGAGAAGTCGCCTTAATTCACCCCTCCACTTT.

The chain carries TRBV7-9 and TRBJ2-7; TRBD1 aligns across 8 bases. CDR1 and CDR2 from the germline V gene are SEHNR and FQNEAQ (reference sequence). V lost 4 bases to trimming and J lost 9 bases; unmatched junction nucleotides: 8. The CDR3 sequence is 13 residues long. CDR3 residues: CASSYQTGVGQYF. The CDR3 bases are TGTGCCAGCAGCTACCAGACAGGGGTTGGGCAGTACTTC.

V gene TRBV27 combines with J gene TRBJ2-2; 8 bases match TRBD2. V lost 7 bases to trimming and J lost 7 bases; unmatched junction nucleotides: 5. CDR1 MNHEY and CDR2 SMNVEV come from the germline V gene (reference sequence). The CDR3 runs 13 residues. The CDR3 DNA sequence: TGTGCCAGCACCCACGGGGGGGACGGGGAGCTGTTTTTT. Translation: CASTHGGDGELFF.

CDR3 sequence (DNA): TGTGCCACCAGCAGAGATCGGGGAAAGGGAGAGACCCAGTACTTC. Protein product: CATSRDRGKGETQYF. V usage is TRBV15 and J usage is TRBJ2-5, with a weak D call TRBD2 (5 bases). Trimming took 0 bases from V and 4 from J, leaving 12 bases between them. Germline CDR1 is LNHNV and CDR2 is YYDKDF (reference sequence). CDR3 length: 15 amino acids.

The sample holds one count of this clone. Different DNA sequences within this sample yield the same CDR3. The gene calls are TRBV27 and TRBJ1-5; possible D gene TRBD1, 6 bases. The germline CDR1 and CDR2 sequences are MNHEY and SMNVEV (reference sequence). Trimming took 3 bases from V and 1 from J, leaving 7 bases between them. The CDR3 sequence is 14 residues long. CDR3 in DNA: TGTGCCAGCAGTTTCAGGGGAAGCAATCAGCCCCAGCATTTT. It translates to CASSFRGSNQPQHF.

The chain uses TRBV7-2 and TRBJ2-1; D is uncertain. The CDR3 runs to 13 residues. Germline lookup yields CDR1 SGHTA and CDR2 FQGNSA. V lost 5 bases, J lost 9 bases, and 14 bases lay in between. The CDR3 region is CASSPRIVLEQFF. The DNA for the CDR3 is TGTGCCAGCAGCCCCCGTATCGTCCTTGAGCAGTTCTTC.

The chain has TRBV6-5 and TRBJ1-2, with D hard to call. Trimming removed 7 bases at V and 4 bases at J, with 16 bases between. The CDR3 covers 14 residues. Germline CDR1 and CDR2: MNHEY and SVGAGI. Written as DNA, the CDR3 is TGTGCCAGCACCTTATCCGGGTCTCTCTATGGCTACACCTTC. Translated: CASTLSGSLYGYTF.

This chain uses TRBV11-2 with TRBJ2-7; 7 positions agree with TRBD2. CDR3 size: 16 residues. Germline CDR1 is SGHAT and CDR2 is FQNNGV. The V and J ends lost 4 bases and 3 bases, in that order; junction bases with no gene match: 12. CDR3 region: CASSWRTASGNYEQYF. Written as DNA, the CDR3 is TGTGCCAGCAGCTGGCGAACGGCTAGCGGCAACTACGAGCAGTACTTC.

The rearrangement uses TRBV5-4 and TRBJ2-1; 7 bases line up with TRBD1. The ends lost 0 bases at V and 3 bases at J; junction bases unmatched: 3. This CDR3 has 15 residues. The germline CDR1 and CDR2 sequences are SGHNT and YYREEE (reference sequence). CDR3 protein: CASSLVGGGYNEQFF. In DNA form, the CDR3 reads TGTGCCAGCAGCTTGGTAGGGGGCGGCTACAATGAGCAGTTCTTC.

The chain has TRBV4-2 and TRBJ2-7, with D possibly being TRBD2 (6 bases). The CDR3 is 15 amino acids. The germline V gene encodes CDR1 LGHNA and CDR2 YNFKEQ. The V end lost 4 bases, the J end lost 2 bases, and 15 bases lay between the germline ends. The CDR3 region has the DNA TGTGCCAGCAGCCGACTAATGGGGGGTCCCTACGAGCAGTACTTC. Its translation: CASSRLMGGPYEQYF.

This rearrangement joins TRBV27 to TRBJ2-7; 9 bases fit TRBD1. Germline V lookup: CDR1 MNHEY, CDR2 SMNVEV (reference sequence). The CDR3 runs to 14 residues. The V gene end was trimmed by 6 bases and the J gene end by 2 bases; junction bases not matched to a gene: 5. The CDR3 sequence: CASSRTGVPYEQYF. For the CDR3, the DNA is TGTGCCAGCAGCCGGACAGGGGTTCCCTACGAGCAGTACTTC.

The chain links TRBV5-4 to TRBJ2-5; 11 bases fit TRBD2. Germline V gene lookup returns CDR1 SGHNT and CDR2 YYREEE (reference sequence). J lost 2 bases, V lost 1 base, and 1 base had no gene match. The CDR3 contains 15 residues. The CDR3: CASSLLAGGQETQYF. DNA of the CDR3: TGTGCCAGCAGCTTGCTAGCGGGGGGACAAGAGACCCAGTACTTC. The full variable domain, its missing parts supplied by reference TRBV5-4 and TRBJ2-5, is ETGVTQSPTHLIKTRGQQVTLRCSSQSGHNTVSWYQQALGQGPQFIFQYYREEENGRGNFPPRFSGLQFPNYSSELNVNALELDDSALYLCASSLLAGGQETQYFGPGTRLLVL.

V usage is TRBV7-8 and J usage is TRBJ1-3; maybe TRBD1 (6 bases). The V end was cut by 5 bases, the J end by 4 bases, with 15 bases between. The CDR3 spans 15 residues. Looked up from germline, CDR1 is SGHVS and CDR2 is FQNEAQ. The CDR3 bases are TGTGCCAGCAGCAGAACCGGGACAAGGGGAAACACCATATATTTT. Protein product: CASSRTGTRGNTIYF.

V is TRBV3-1 (or the pseudogene TRBV3-2) and J is TRBJ2-1; maybe TRBD1 (6 bases). The CDR3 totals 15 residues. Germline CDR1 reads LGHDT; CDR2 reads YNNKEL (reference sequence). Trimming left V 0 bases short and J 2 bases short, with 8 bases between. The CDR3 spells CASSQDRGAYNEQFF. The CDR3 DNA reads as TGTGCCAGCAGCCAAGACAGGGGCGCCTACAATGAGCAGTTCTTC.

With respect to this clone: Other DNA sequences from this sample encode an identical CDR3 as well. This chain uses TRBV7-2 with TRBJ1-6; TRBD1 matches at 7 bases. This CDR3 is 14 amino acids long. Germline V gene sequence: CDR1 SGHTA, CDR2 FQGNSA. V lost 3 bases and J lost 8; bases outside the gene matches: 4. The CDR3 protein is CASSLGDSHSPLHF. The DNA for the CDR3 is TGTGCCAGCAGCTTGGGGGACAGCCATTCACCCCTCCACTTT. The full variable domain, its missing parts supplied by reference TRBV7-2 and TRBJ1-6, is GAGVSQSPSNKVTEKGKDVELRCDPISGHTALYWYRQSLGQGLEFLIYFQGNSAPDKSGLPSDRFSAERTGGSVSTLTIQRTQQEDSAVYLCASSLGDSHSPLHFGNGTRLTVT.

In this sample, this clone turned up once. The rearrangement joins TRBV18 to TRBJ1-1, with D possibly matching TRBD1 (5 bases). Deletions cut 2 bases from V and 1 base from J, with 8 bases between. Germline loops: CDR1 KGHSH, CDR2 LQKENI. CDR3 size: 14 residues. CDR3 coding DNA: TGTGCCAGCTCACCAGTCAGGGAGAACACTGAAGCTTTCTTT. Translating gives CASSPVRENTEAFF.